The present T cell receptor (beta chain) was sequenced within a study of blood T cell repertoires in COVID-19. With 3 bases clipped from V and 3 bases from J, the junction kept 3 bases outside the gene matches. The CDR3 is 14 residues long. CDR1 is LGHNA, CDR2 YNFKEQ, per germline. A note on this clone: In the same sample, other DNA sequences code for this CDR3.

Clones were read by immunoSEQ multiplex PCR, and TCRdb kept only the in-frame ones, dropping some. The data contain more than 100,000 clones, 80% to 90% of them singletons. The rearrangement links TRBV4-2 to TRBJ2-7, with TRBD1 identical over 9 bases. Sequencing was done on a sample of peripheral blood. The TCR originated in an older woman with acute or convalescent COVID-19. The CDR3 sequence is CASSQGQGDYEQYF. The CDR3 coding sequence is TGTGCCAGCAGCCAGGGACAGGGCGACTACGAGCAGTACTTC.